The text below deals with one TCR beta chain. Additional DNA sequences in this sample encode the identical CDR3. This specimen comes from a study of shared clonotypes between healthy human individuals. The assay was immunoSEQ multiplex PCR, and TCRdb's table has in-frame clones only and misses some. This sample has 2 million to 2.5 million clones, with 85% to 95% found just once. Source material: naive CD4+ T cells from PBMCs. As for subset: CD45RA+ positively selected. This receptor was taken from a man between 18 and 35 years old in good health. Some clones in this sample may be carry-over from other donors' samples.

CDR3 coding DNA: TGTGCCAGCAGCTTACGTCGGAACACTGAAGCTTTCTTT. Amino acid sequence: CASSLRRNTEAFF. The rearrangement uses TRBV7-3 and TRBJ1-1, with unresolved D. Germline V gene data show CDR1 as SGHTA and CDR2 as FQGTGA. V was trimmed by 2 bases and J by 1 base, leaving 5 bases between them. The CDR3 consists of 13 residues.